This T cell receptor beta chain was captured in a study of blood T cells in healthy people across ages. Study-level findings and limits: Nothing was known about donor CMV status, and this possibly confounded expanded clonotype changes.

Then a second PCR, running about 6 to 12 cycles, was carried out with a sample-barcoded 5' primer and a J-beta primer mix. TCRdb ran MiXCR on the 5' RACE reads and lists one entry per CDR3 protein. The sample has 800,000 or so distinct CDR3 sequences; about 47% are singletons. This CDR3 has 13 residues. In germline, CDR1 is DFQATT, CDR2 SNEGSKA (reference sequence). The J segment lost 4 bases and the V segment lost 2 bases, leaving 4 bases of the junction unmatched. Concerning this clonotype itself: What it binds is unknown. A much bigger clone sits one base away, suggesting this may be a read error.

The chain joins TRBV20-1 to TRBJ1-2; the match to TRBD1 covers 7 bases. This TCR was sampled from a man of 80 years or more in good health. Input material: blood. CDR3 sequence: CSARRDSSYGYTF. CDR3 sequence (DNA): TGCAGTGCTAGAAGGGACAGCAGCTATGGCTACACCTTC.